This T cell receptor (beta chain) was identified during a study of cytomegalovirus exposure and HLA in healthy donors. Looking at the study overall: About 200 million T cells yielded more than 95 million unique TCR beta sequences, as an earlier analysis found.

PCR amplification relied on 60 Vbeta primers (plus 13 Jbeta primers). The data were produced by immunoSEQ multiplex PCR, yet TCRdb's version contains in-frame clones alone and is incomplete. Among under 200,000 clones, roughly 81% were seen once, and the ten largest hold 2% to 3%. Per germline, CDR1 SGHNT and CDR2 YYREEE (reference sequence). J gave up 5 bases and V 1 base, and 5 bases lay outside the gene matches. The CDR3 is 14 residues long. This chain joins TRBV5-4 and TRBJ2-5, with TRBD1 matching over 7 bases. The TCR sequence derives from a young man in good health and CMV-seropositive. The specimen sequenced was PBMCs. The CDR3 spells CASSLRTGVETQYF. The CDR3 DNA sequence: TGTGCCAGCAGCTTGAGGACAGGAGTGGAGACCCAGTACTTC.